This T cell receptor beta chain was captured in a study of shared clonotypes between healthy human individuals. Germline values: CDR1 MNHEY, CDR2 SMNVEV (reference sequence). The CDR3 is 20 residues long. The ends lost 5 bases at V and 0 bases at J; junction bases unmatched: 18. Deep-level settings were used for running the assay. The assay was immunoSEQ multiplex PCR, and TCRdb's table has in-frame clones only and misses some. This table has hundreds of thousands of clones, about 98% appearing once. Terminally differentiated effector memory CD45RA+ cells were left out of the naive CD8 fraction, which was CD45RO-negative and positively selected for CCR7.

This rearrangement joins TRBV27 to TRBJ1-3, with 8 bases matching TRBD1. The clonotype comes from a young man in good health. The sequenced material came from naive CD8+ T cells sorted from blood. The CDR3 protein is CASSPVTLQGGLLSGNTIYF. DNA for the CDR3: TGTGCCAGCAGTCCGGTAACCTTACAGGGGGGGCTCCTCTCTGGAAACACCATATATTTT.